Shown below are 21 T cell receptor beta chains from a single sample sequenced in a study of T cell changes during pregnancy in multiple sclerosis. Clones were sequenced by immunoSEQ multiplex PCR, and TCRdb holds only the in-frame ones, with some missing. The sample carries 100,000 or so clones, 90% to 95% recorded once. Here the sequenced sample was peripheral blood, taken after pregnancy. These receptors were obtained from a female donor with multiple sclerosis, enrolled in a pregnancy study.

V usage is TRBV11-2 and J usage is TRBJ2-1; 8 nucleotides agree with TRBD1. Germline V gene sequence: CDR1 SGHAT, CDR2 FQNNGV. The CDR3 runs to 16 residues. V shed 5 bases, J shed 4 bases, and the junction held 10 bases outside the gene matches. CDR3 nucleotides: TGTGCCAGCAGCCCCCTCGCCGGGACAGGTTACAATGAGCAGTTCTTC. Its translation is CASSPLAGTGYNEQFF.

The chain joins TRBV7-9 to TRBJ2-7; 9 positions agree with TRBD1. This CDR3 is 13 amino acids long. CDR1 is SEHNR and CDR2 is FQNEAQ in the germline V gene (reference sequence). The ends lost 4 bases at V and 7 bases at J; junction bases unmatched: 5. CDR3 sequence: CASSSSGTGEQYF. The CDR3 region has the DNA TGTGCCAGCAGCTCTTCCGGGACAGGGGAGCAGTACTTC. The complete variable domain, with remaining parts taken from reference TRBV7-9 and TRBJ2-7, reads DTGVSQNPRHKITKRGQNVTFRCDPISEHNRLYWYRQTLGQGPEFLTYFQNEAQLEKSRLLSDRFSAERPKGSFSTLEIQRTEQGDSAMYLCASSSSGTGEQYFGPGTRLTVT.

This rearrangement joins TRBV6-1 to TRBJ1-2; the D gene is possibly TRBD1 (6 bases). The V gene lost 1 base and the J gene lost 5 bases, with 14 bases spanning the gap. In germline, CDR1 is MNHNS, CDR2 SASEGT. This CDR3 is 15 amino acids long. The CDR3 here is CASSEGGGSWYGYTF. The CDR3 nucleotides are TGTGCCAGCAGTGAAGGGGGGGGCAGTTGGTATGGCTACACCTTC.

This clone has just one count. The chain carries TRBV29-1 and TRBJ2-1; 7 positions agree with TRBD2. The V segment lost 4 bases and the J segment 9 bases; nucleotides outside the gene matches: 15. The CDR3 is 15 residues long. CDR1 and CDR2 (germline): SQVTM, ANQGSEA. Written as DNA, the CDR3 is TGCAGCGTTGCCATTCGGGGGGAATCTTACGGTGAGCAGTTCTTC. Protein product: CSVAIRGESYGEQFF.

This sequence joins TRBV5-1 and TRBJ2-3, with TRBD1 matching 8 bases. The CDR3 loop spans 16 amino acids. The germline gives CDR1 SGHRS, CDR2 YFSETQ. V dropped 8 bases and J dropped 6; count of bases not matched to a gene: 17. The CDR3 sequence: CASSWGDRGPRDTQYF. CDR3 coding DNA: TGCGCCAGTTCCTGGGGTGACAGGGGCCCCAGGGATACGCAGTATTTT.

The chain is built from TRBV29-1 and TRBJ1-4; tentatively, D is TRBD1 (6 bases). The V end lost 5 bases, the J end lost 0 bases, and 7 bases lay between the germline ends. Germline CDR1 is SQVTM and CDR2 is ANQGSEA. The CDR3 has 13 residues. The CDR3 reads CSVTGTTNEKLFF. The CDR3 DNA follows: TGCAGCGTTACAGGGACAACTAATGAAAAACTGTTTTTT.

Remarks on this clone: Its ends do not fully match the called genes, so a read error is possible. This rearrangement joins TRBV7-7 to TRBJ2-1; D is uncertain. This CDR3 spans 15 amino acids. CDR1 and CDR2 from the germline V gene are SSHAT and FNYEAQ (reference sequence). The CDR3: CASSLNLGSYNEQFF. The CDR3 DNA is TGTGCTAGCAGCTTAAATCTAGGCTCCTACAATGAGCAGTTCTTC.

Only a few counts were recorded for this clone. The J gene is TRBJ1-6, the V gene TRBV20-1; D is undetermined. V was clipped by 2 bases and J by 10 bases, with 6 bases between them. CDR3 size: 11 residues. Looked up from germline, CDR1 is DFQATT and CDR2 is SNEGSKA (reference sequence). CDR3 sequence (DNA): TGCAGTGCTAGATCCGGGTCACCCCTCCACTTT. Its translation: CSARSGSPLHF.

The V call is TRBV19, the J call TRBJ2-3; perhaps TRBD2 as D (5 bases). The CDR3 runs to 14 residues. CDR1 is LNHDA, CDR2 SQIVND, per germline (reference sequence). V was cut by 6 bases and J by 0 bases, with 10 bases left in between. CDR3 in amino acids: CASRITGSTDTQYF. CDR3 bases: TGTGCCAGTAGAATAACGGGGAGCACAGATACGCAGTATTTT.

J is TRBJ1-1 and V is TRBV1; the table's D call, TRBD1, was not checked against the DNA. TRBV1 is a pseudogene. CDR3 length: 15 amino acids. CDR3 sequence (DNA): TGCACCAGCAGCCAAGAGTGGGCCGAGAACACTGAAGCTTTCTTT. Protein product: CTSSQEWAENTEAFF.

This rearrangement joins TRBV5-4 to TRBJ2-2, with 8 bases identical to TRBD2. CDR1 SGHNT and CDR2 YYREEE come from the germline V gene (reference sequence). Unmatched junction bases numbered 1, after V lost 4 bases and J lost 5 bases. The CDR3 has 13 residues. The CDR3: CASSSGGTGELFF. The CDR3 nucleotides are TGTGCCAGCAGCAGCGGGGGTACCGGGGAGCTGTTTTTT.

This clone showed up just a few times. The chain employs TRBV19 and TRBJ1-6; D possibly corresponds to TRBD1 (5 bases). Trimming pared 2 bases from V and 8 bases from J, leaving 10 bases between. There are 14 residues in the CDR3. Germline assignment: CDR1 LNHDA and CDR2 SQIVND (reference sequence). In DNA form, the CDR3 reads TGTGCCAGTAGTATACAGGGCAGGGATTCACCCCTCCACTTT. This gives the protein CASSIQGRDSPLHF.

This clone came up once. The chain links TRBV25-1 to TRBJ1-6, with D maybe TRBD1 (5 bases). CDR1 is MGHDK, CDR2 SYGVNS, per germline. The CDR3 contains 16 residues. V was cut by 4 bases and J by 7 bases, with 17 bases left in between. This CDR3 reads CASSAIRETANSPLHF. DNA of the CDR3: TGTGCCAGCAGTGCCATTCGTGAGACAGCCAATTCACCCCTCCACTTT. Looking up the rest from reference TRBV25-1 and TRBJ1-6 gives the full variable domain: EADIYQTPRYLVIGTGKKITLECSQTMGHDKMYWYQQDPGMELHLIHYSYGVNSTEKGDLSSESTVSRIRTEHFPLTLESARPSHTSQYLCASSAIRETANSPLHFGNGTRLTVT.

As DNA, the CDR3 is TGTGCCAGCAGCTCTCTATATACAAAACTGTTTTTT. This encodes CASSSLYTKLFF. V is TRBV11-2 and J is TRBJ1-4, with unresolved D. Germline loops: CDR1 SGHAT, CDR2 FQNNGV. The CDR3 is made up of 12 amino acids. V lost 4 bases and J 10 bases, leaving 10 bases between the germline ends. Together with reference TRBV11-2 and TRBJ1-4, the CDR3 gives the full variable domain: EAGVAQSPRYKIIEKRQSVAFWCNPISGHATLYWYQQILGQGPKLLIQFQNNGVVDDSQLPKDRFSAERLKGVDSTLKIQPAKLEDSAVYLCASSSLYTKLFFGSGTQLSVL.

CDR3 nucleotide sequence: TGTGCCACCAGCAGGCTTCCAGCGGGGACCGGGGAGCTGTTTTTT. Its protein is CATSRLPAGTGELFF. The chain links TRBV15 to TRBJ2-2; TRBD2 matches at 7 bases. The germline V gene has CDR1 LNHNV and CDR2 YYDKDF (reference sequence). After removal of 3 bases from V and 5 bases from J, the junction contained 6 bases not matched to a gene. This CDR3 is 15 amino acids long.

Turning to this clone: The junction does not match germline at one end; this may be a read error. The rearrangement uses TRBV7-7 and TRBJ2-3; 8 bases agree with TRBD1. The germline CDR1 and CDR2 sequences are SSHAT and FNYEAQ (reference sequence). This CDR3 has 16 amino acids. The CDR3, as DNA: TGTGCTAGCAGCCCGCGGACAGGGTGGGACACAGATACGCAGTATTTT. Residues: CASSPRTGWDTDTQYF.

The rearrangement joins TRBV4-1 to TRBJ1-1, with no clear D. Germline lookup yields CDR1 MGHRA and CDR2 YSYEKL. Between the trimmed V and J ends, which lost 0 bases and 8 bases, there was a span of 10 bases. The CDR3 totals 13 residues. The CDR3 spells CASSQDEGEEAFF. The DNA of the CDR3 is TGCGCCAGCAGCCAAGATGAGGGCGAAGAAGCTTTCTTT.

J is TRBJ2-1 and V is TRBV11-2, with D tentatively TRBD2 (5 bases). With 1 base removed from V and 6 bases from J, the gap between germline ends came to 13 bases. The V gene's germline CDR1 is SGHAT and CDR2 FQNNGV. This CDR3 has 15 residues. This chain's CDR3 is CASSLGSASPNEQFF. The DNA for the CDR3 is TGTGCCAGCAGCTTAGGGTCGGCTAGCCCCAATGAGCAGTTCTTC. Supplemented by reference TRBV11-2 and TRBJ2-1, the full variable domain reads EAGVAQSPRYKIIEKRQSVAFWCNPISGHATLYWYQQILGQGPKLLIQFQNNGVVDDSQLPKDRFSAERLKGVDSTLKIQPAKLEDSAVYLCASSLGSASPNEQFFGPGTRLTVL.

This rearrangement joins TRBV29-1 to TRBJ2-7; the D gene is possibly TRBD2 (6 bases). This CDR3 region has 13 residues. In germline, CDR1 is SQVTM, CDR2 ANQGSEA. Trimming took 0 bases from V and 9 from J, leaving 15 bases between them. The CDR3 region is CSVEEREGKGQYF. The CDR3 DNA is TGCAGCGTTGAAGAGCGGGAAGGGAAAGGGCAGTACTTC.

The rearrangement joins TRBV5-1 to TRBJ2-3; 10 nucleotides align to TRBD2. The ends lost 0 bases at V and 3 bases at J; junction bases unmatched: 4. The CDR3 is made up of 16 amino acids. Germline CDR1 reads SGHRS; CDR2 reads YFSETQ. The CDR3 reads CASSLVPSGGTDTQYF. DNA for the CDR3: TGCGCCAGCAGCTTGGTCCCTAGCGGGGGTACAGATACGCAGTATTTT.

The DNA for the CDR3 is TGCGCCAGCAGCCAAGATGAGTCTTACGAGCAGTACTTC. It codes for CASSQDESYEQYF. The chain has TRBV4-1 and TRBJ2-7; no clear D gene. Trimming removed 0 bases at V and 4 bases at J, with 7 bases between. Germline-derived CDR1 and CDR2 are MGHRA and YSYEKL. The CDR3 extends over 13 amino acids.